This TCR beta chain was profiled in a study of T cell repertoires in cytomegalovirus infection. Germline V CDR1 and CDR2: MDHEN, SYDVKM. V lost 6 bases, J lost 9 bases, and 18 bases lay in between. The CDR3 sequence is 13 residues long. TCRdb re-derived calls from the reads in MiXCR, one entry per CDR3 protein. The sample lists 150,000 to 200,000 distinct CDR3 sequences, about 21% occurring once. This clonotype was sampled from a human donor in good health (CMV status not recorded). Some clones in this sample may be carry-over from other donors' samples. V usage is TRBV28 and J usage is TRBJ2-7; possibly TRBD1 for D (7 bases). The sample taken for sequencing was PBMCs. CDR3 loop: CASSSGGLVGQYF. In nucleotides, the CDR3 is TGTGCCAGCAGCTCAGGGGGGCTAGTAGGGCAGTACTTC.